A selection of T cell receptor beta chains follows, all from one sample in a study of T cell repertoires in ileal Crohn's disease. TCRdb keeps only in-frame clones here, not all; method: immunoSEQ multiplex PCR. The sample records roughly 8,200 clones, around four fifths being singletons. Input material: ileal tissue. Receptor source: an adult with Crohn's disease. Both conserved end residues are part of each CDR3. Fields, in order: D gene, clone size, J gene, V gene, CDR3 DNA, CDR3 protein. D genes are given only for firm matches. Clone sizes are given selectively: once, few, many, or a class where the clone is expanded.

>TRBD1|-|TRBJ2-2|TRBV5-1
TGCGCCAGCGGACGGGATGGACAGGTGAACACCGGGGAGCTGTTTTTT
CASGRDGQVNTGELFF
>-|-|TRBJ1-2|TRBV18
TGTGCCAGCTCACCACCGGAACAGTGGTATGGCTACACCTTC
CASSPPEQWYGYTF
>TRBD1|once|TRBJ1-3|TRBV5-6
TGTGCCAGCAGCTTGTACAGGGGCGCTGGAAACACCATATATTTT
CASSLYRGAGNTIYF
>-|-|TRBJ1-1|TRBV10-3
TGTGCCATAAAAAACCAGGGAAACACTGAAGCTTTCTTT
CAIKNQGNTEAFF
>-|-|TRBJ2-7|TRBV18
TGTGCCAGCTCAGCGCGCGGGCGGACCTACGAGCAGTACTTC
CASSARGRTYEQYF
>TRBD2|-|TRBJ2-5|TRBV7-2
TGTGCCAGCAGCTTAGCCTCGGTAGCGGGGCTGCAAGAGACCCAGTACTTC
CASSLASVAGLQETQYF
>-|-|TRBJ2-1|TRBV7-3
TGTGCCAGCAGCTTAGGCGGCGTCAATGAGCAGTTCTTC
CASSLGGVNEQFF
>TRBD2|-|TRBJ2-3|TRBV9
TGTGCCAGCAGCCCTGGGACTAGCGGGGGATCGGGGACGCAGTATTTT
CASSPGTSGGSGTQYF
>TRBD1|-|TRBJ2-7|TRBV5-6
TGTGCCAGCAGCATCCGACAGGGGAAGGGCGAGCAGTACTTC
CASSIRQGKGEQYF
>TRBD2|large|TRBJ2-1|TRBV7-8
TGTGCCAGCAGCCCGGGGTCTGGCGGGGGGGCCTCTGAGCAGTTCTTC
CASSPGSGGGASEQFF
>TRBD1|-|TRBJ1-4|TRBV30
TGTGCCTGGAGTGGGGGACAGGGATATGAAAAACTGTTTTTT
CAWSGGQGYEKLFF
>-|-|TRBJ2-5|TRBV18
TGTGCCAGCTCACCTCCTGCCCCGAGAGGGGAGACCCAGTACTTC
CASSPPAPRGETQYF
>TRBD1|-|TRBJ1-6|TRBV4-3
TGCGCCAGCAGCCAAGATCGGGACAGGGTTTTTTCACCCCTCCACTTT
CASSQDRDRVFSPLHF
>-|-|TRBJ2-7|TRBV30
TGTGCCTGGGCCGAGAAAGATTCAGGATCCTCGTGCTTC
CAWAEKDSGSSCF
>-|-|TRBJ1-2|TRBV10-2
TGCGCCAGCAGTGAGTTGGTTACATATGGCTACACCTTC
CASSELVTYGYTF
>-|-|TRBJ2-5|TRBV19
TGTGCCAGTAGTATTCAGCCCAGGGCGGAGACCCAGTACTTC
CASSIQPRAETQYF
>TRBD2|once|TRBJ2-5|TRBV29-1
TGCAGCGTTGGAGGTCGGGGGGGCCTCTCCGAGACCCAGTACTTC
CSVGGRGGLSETQYF
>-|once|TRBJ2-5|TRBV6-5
TGTGCCAGCAGTTACACCTTTAGCCAAGAGACCCAGTACTTC
CASSYTFSQETQYF
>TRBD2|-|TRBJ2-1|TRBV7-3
TGTGCCAGCAGCCCCTCAGCGGGGCCGGGGAATGAGCAGTTCTTC
CASSPSAGPGNEQFF
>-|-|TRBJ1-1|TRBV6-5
TGTGCCAGCATGCCGGAGGGAGGGAACACTGAAGCTTTCTTT
CASMPEGGNTEAFF
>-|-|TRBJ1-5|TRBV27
TGTGCCAGCAGTCACGCCGGGGGAGGTCAGCCCCAGCATTTT
CASSHAGGGQPQHF
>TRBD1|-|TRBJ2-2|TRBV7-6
TGTGCCAGCAGCTCGTGGACAGGGGAGAACACCGGGGAGCTGTTTTTT
CASSSWTGENTGELFF
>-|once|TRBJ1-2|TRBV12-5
TGTGCTAGTGGTTCGCTACTCCGGGACATTAGAGCCCGATGGGATGGCTACACCTTC
CASGSLLRDIRARWDGYTF
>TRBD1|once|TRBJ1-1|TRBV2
TGTGCCAGAGAGGGGGACAGGGCGGTCAACACTGAAGCTTTCTTT
CAREGDRAVNTEAFF
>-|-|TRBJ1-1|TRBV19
TGTGCCAGTAGTACTGAGACAAGCATGAACACTGAAGCTTTCTTT
CASSTETSMNTEAFF
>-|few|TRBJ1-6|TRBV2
TGTGCCAGTCAGGGCTCCTATAATTCACCCCTCCACTTT
CASQGSYNSPLHF
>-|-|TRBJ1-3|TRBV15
TGTGCCACCAGCAGAGACCCTGGACTGAGCTCTGGAAACACCATATATTTT
CATSRDPGLSSGNTIYF
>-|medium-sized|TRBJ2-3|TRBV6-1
TGTGCCAGCAGTGAACCCTTTGGGCCGAGCACAGATACGCAGTATTTT
CASSEPFGPSTDTQYF
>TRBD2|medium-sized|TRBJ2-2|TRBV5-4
TGTGCCAGCAGCCGGACTAGCGGGGGGGCAAGGAGCACCGGGGAGCTGTTTTTT
CASSRTSGGARSTGELFF
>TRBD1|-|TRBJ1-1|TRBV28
TGTGCCAGCCAAATGGGGTCCAGGACAGGGCTTCGTAACACTGAAGCTTTCTTT
CASQMGSRTGLRNTEAFF
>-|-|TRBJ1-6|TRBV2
TGTGCCAGCAAGGGGACCTATAATTCACCCCTCCACTTT
CASKGTYNSPLHF
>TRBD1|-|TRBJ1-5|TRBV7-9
TGTGCCAGCAGACAGGGGGCGGATCAGCCCCAGCATTTT
CASRQGADQPQHF
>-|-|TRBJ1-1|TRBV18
TGTGCCAGCTCAGGGGACAAAAACACTGAAGCTTTCTTT
CASSGDKNTEAFF
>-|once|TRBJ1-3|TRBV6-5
TGTGCCAGCGGCGGGGGCTCTGGAAACACCATATATTTT
CASGGGSGNTIYF
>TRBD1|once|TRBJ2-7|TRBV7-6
TGTGCCAGCAGCTTAGGGACAGGGGCCTACGAGCAGTACTTC
CASSLGTGAYEQYF
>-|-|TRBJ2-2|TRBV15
TGTGCCACCAGCAGAGGCGTCCCCGGGGAGCTGTTTTTT
CATSRGVPGELFF
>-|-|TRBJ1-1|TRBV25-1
TGTGCCAGCAGTCCGATACAGGGAGTGAACACTGAAGCTTTCTTT
CASSPIQGVNTEAFF
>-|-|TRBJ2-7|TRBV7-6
TGTGCCAGCAGCTTATCGGTCAGGTCCGACGAGCAGTACTTC
CASSLSVRSDEQYF
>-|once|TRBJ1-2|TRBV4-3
TGCGCCAGCAGCCAAGACGGTGCGGTTGGAGGCTACACCTTC
CASSQDGAVGGYTF
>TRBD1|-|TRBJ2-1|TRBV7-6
TGTGCCAGCAGCTCTAATTCAGGGGGCTCCTACAATGAGCAGTTCTTC
CASSSNSGGSYNEQFF
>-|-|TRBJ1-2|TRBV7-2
TGTGCCAGCAGCTCCCTAACAGGTAGCTATGGCTACACCTTC
CASSSLTGSYGYTF
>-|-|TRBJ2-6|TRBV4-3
TGCGCCAGCAGCCAAGATTTTAGTACTGGGGCCAACGTCCTGACTTTC
CASSQDFSTGANVLTF
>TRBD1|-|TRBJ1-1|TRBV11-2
TGTGCCAGCAGCTTCGTAGGGGGCGTGAACACTGAAGCTTTCTTT
CASSFVGGVNTEAFF
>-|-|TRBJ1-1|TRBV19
TGTGCCAGTAGTCTGAGGACTCATCTGAACACTGAAGCTTTCTTT
CASSLRTHLNTEAFF
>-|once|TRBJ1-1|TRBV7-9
TGTGCCAGCAGCTTAGCAGGGGACACTGAAGCTTTCTTT
CASSLAGDTEAFF
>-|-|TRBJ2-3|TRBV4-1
TGCGCCAGCAGCCAAGACAGGGTTAGCTCAGATACGCAGTATTTT
CASSQDRVSSDTQYF
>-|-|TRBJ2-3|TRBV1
TGCACCAGCAGCCAACAGGAGGGAGGACTAGCGGGGGGGCACGGCACAGATACGCAGTATTTT
CTSSQQEGGLAGGHGTDTQYF